The clone carrying this TCR beta chain came up many times. Its antigen remains unidentified. Time point of the sample: longitudinal time-point 3. PBMCs stored at -80 C, 2 million in total, were the source of the unsorted libraries. This sample stems from a study of neurological immune-mediated disorders. Whole-study results and caveats: TCR clonal expansion peaked in HTLV-1-associated myelopathy patients and was lowest in multiple sclerosis patients. The absence of shared CDR3 amino acid sequences among expanded clones across subjects suggests private repertoires in all groups.

The cDNA was synthesized by 5'RACE incorporating 10-nucleotide random UMIs. Each CDR3 protein is one row after TCRdb ran MiXCR on the 5' RACE reads. Among more than 100,000 distinct CDR3 sequences listed, 9.5% to 14% were seen once. Sample: PBMCs. The TCR sequence derives from a female donor with HTLV-1-associated myelopathy (HAM/TSP).

The CDR3: CASSLFSLTGATGELFF. The CDR3 nucleotides are TGCGCCAGCAGCTTGTTTTCTCTTACAGGGGCCACCGGGGAGCTGTTTTTT. V is TRBV5-1 and J is TRBJ2-2; the match to TRBD1 covers 7 bases. V lost 1 base to trimming and J lost 4 bases; unmatched junction nucleotides: 10. The CDR3 totals 17 residues. CDR1 is SGHRS, CDR2 YFSETQ, per germline.